This is a list of T cell receptor beta chains from one sample in a study of blood T cells in healthy people across ages. TCRdb redid the calling of the 5' RACE reads with MiXCR, one entry per CDR3 protein. Of around 990,000 distinct CDR3 sequences listed, roughly a quarter are singletons. Separately, the same data were catalogued under a study of T cells of mothers and their children.

The sample taken for sequencing was blood. The source is a girl between 2 and 10 years old in good health. The CDR3 runs from the conserved cysteine through the conserved F or W. The order of the fields is D gene, J gene, clone size, V gene, CDR3 protein, CDR3 DNA. The D gene is left open where the match is weak. Clone size appears in some rows only: once, few, many, or a class for an expanded clone.

>TRBD2|TRBJ2-5|few|TRBV4-2
CASSQEASGGIETQYF
TGTGCCAGCAGCCAAGAGGCTAGCGGGGGGATAGAGACCCAGTACTTC
>TRBD1|TRBJ2-7|few|TRBV29-1
CSVEDRGTGGFYEQYF
TGCAGCGTTGAAGATCGTGGGACAGGGGGGTTCTACGAGCAGTACTTC
>.|TRBJ2-7|few|TRBV12-3/TRBV12-4
CASSDPTYEQYF
TGTGCCAGCAGCGACCCTACCTACGAGCAGTACTTC
>.|TRBJ2-5|.|TRBV7-3
CASSSPGDTQETQYF
TGTGCCAGCAGCTCGCCGGGAGACACCCAAGAGACCCAGTACTTC
>TRBD2|TRBJ2-1|few|TRBV4-1
CASSPGEREELLDEQFF
TGCGCCAGCAGCCCTGGGGAGCGGGAGGAACTTTTGGATGAGCAGTTCTTC
>TRBD2|TRBJ2-7|few|TRBV6-5
CASSFGTSGIEQYF
TGTGCCAGCAGTTTCGGTACTAGCGGGATCGAGCAGTACTTC
>.|TRBJ1-4|.|TRBV11-2
CASTNSAPNEKLFF
TGTGCCAGCACAAACAGCGCCCCTAATGAAAAACTGTTTTTT
>TRBD1|TRBJ1-1|few|TRBV9
CASSETGGGTEAFF
TGTGCCAGCAGCGAAACAGGGGGCGGCACTGAAGCTTTCTTT
>.|TRBJ2-7|.|TRBV5-1
CASSPWDGDYEQYF
TGCGCCAGCAGCCCGTGGGACGGTGACTACGAGCAGTACTTC
>TRBD1|TRBJ2-7|.|TRBV28
CASSLSVVRGGTYEQYF
TGTGCCAGCAGTTTATCAGTCGTGCGAGGGGGCACCTACGAGCAGTACTTC
>TRBD2|TRBJ2-4|.|TRBV28
CASRTPSGANIQYF
TGTGCCAGCAGGACCCCTAGCGGGGCTAACATTCAGTACTTC
>.|TRBJ2-1|.|TRBV25-1
CASKLRDSGGNEQFF
TGTGCCAGCAAACTCCGGGACTCTGGGGGCAATGAGCAGTTCTTC
>TRBD1|TRBJ1-1|few|TRBV13
CASSLRQWDRGLAFF
TGTGCCAGCAGCTTGAGGCAGTGGGACAGGGGACTAGCTTTCTTT
>TRBD1|TRBJ1-6|.|TRBV9
CASSEFGTAENSPLHF
TGTGCCAGCAGCGAATTCGGGACAGCCGAAAATTCACCCCTCCACTTT
>.|TRBJ2-7|.|TRBV2
CASRGEDIYEQYF
TGTGCCAGCAGGGGAGAGGACATCTACGAGCAGTACTTC
>.|TRBJ1-2|few|TRBV12-3/TRBV12-4
CASSLGSGRANYGYTF
TGTGCCAGCAGCTTAGGGTCAGGTCGAGCTAACTATGGCTACACCTTC
>.|TRBJ2-3|.|TRBV12-3/TRBV12-4
CASSRTDMTAQYF
TGTGCCAGCAGCCGAACCGACATGACGGCGCAGTATTTT
>.|TRBJ2-5|.|TRBV11-2
CASSLDGGSIF
TGTGCCAGCAGCTTAGATGGGGGCTCAATCTTC
>.|TRBJ2-5|.|TRBV20-1
CSATPSDGGQETQYF
TGCAGTGCTACTCCCTCGGACGGAGGCCAAGAGACCCAGTACTTC
>TRBD1|TRBJ2-1|few|TRBV6-1
CASSGGGMDREIYNEQFF
TGTGCCAGCAGTGGAGGCGGAATGGACAGGGAAATCTACAATGAGCAGTTCTTC
>TRBD1|TRBJ2-7|few|TRBV5-1
CASSVGTDDYEQYF
TGCGCCAGCTCAGTCGGGACAGACGACTACGAGCAGTACTTC
>.|TRBJ2-7|few|TRBV27
CASSSESGAITYEQYF
TGTGCCAGCAGTTCAGAGAGCGGCGCCATTACTTACGAGCAGTACTTC
>.|TRBJ2-5|.|TRBV6-1
CASRYFSDQETQYF
TGTGCCAGCAGATATTTTAGCGACCAAGAGACCCAGTACTTC
>.|TRBJ1-5|few|TRBV20-1
CSAAGPGGQDQPQHF
TGCAGTGCGGCAGGGCCGGGGGGCCAGGATCAGCCCCAGCATTTT
>TRBD2|TRBJ2-1|few|TRBV29-1
CSFWTSGGGSYNEQFF
TGCAGCTTTTGGACTAGCGGGGGAGGCTCCTACAATGAGCAGTTCTTC
>.|TRBJ1-4|.|TRBV11-2
CASSQGRGQEKLFF
TGTGCCAGCAGCCAAGGCAGGGGCCAAGAAAAACTGTTTTTT
>.|TRBJ1-2|few|TRBV24-1
CATSESDRRANYGYTF
TGTGCCACCAGTGAATCGGACAGAAGAGCTAACTATGGCTACACCTTC
>.|TRBJ2-5|few|TRBV3-1
CASSQDSTLQETQYF
TGTGCCAGCAGCCAAGATTCGACTTTACAAGAGACCCAGTACTTC
>.|TRBJ2-1|.|TRBV20-1
CSARDFDNEQFF
TGCAGTGCTAGAGATTTTGATAATGAGCAGTTCTTC
>.|TRBJ1-1|.|TRBV11-2
CASFKGLMNTEAFF
TGTGCCAGTTTTAAGGGCCTCATGAACACTGAAGCTTTCTTT
>.|TRBJ1-4|few|TRBV15
CATSRDRMATNEKLFF
TGTGCCACCAGCAGAGATCGAATGGCAACTAATGAAAAACTGTTTTTT
>.|TRBJ1-3|.|TRBV10-2
CASSDASQSSGNTIYF
TGCGCCAGCAGTGATGCCTCCCAGAGCTCTGGAAACACCATATATTTT
>.|TRBJ1-2|few|TRBV3-1
CASSQLGNDYTF
TGTGCCAGCAGTCAGCTGGGTAACGATTACACCTTC
>.|TRBJ2-5|.|TRBV11-3
CASSYSPGAYQETQYF
TGTGCCAGCAGCTATAGCCCAGGGGCGTACCAAGAGACCCAGTACTTC
>.|TRBJ1-2|few|TRBV4-1
CASSQDSGKTSTPRQTKNYGYTF
TGCGCCAGCAGCCAAGATTCTGGCAAGACTTCGACTCCCAGACAGACAAAGAACTATGGCTACACCTTC
>.|TRBJ1-3|few|TRBV4-2
CASSLVDRGVSSGNTIYF
TGTGCCAGCAGCCTTGTAGATCGGGGAGTCTCCTCTGGAAACACCATATATTTT
>.|TRBJ1-5|.|TRBV7-8
CASSLLAIQSKPNQPQHF
TGTGCCAGCAGCTTACTTGCCATACAGTCCAAACCTAATCAGCCCCAGCATTTT
>.|TRBJ2-1|.|TRBV6-6
CASSYRWRVSYNEQFF
TGTGCCAGCAGTTACCGCTGGAGGGTCTCCTACAATGAGCAGTTCTTC
>TRBD2|TRBJ2-1|.|TRBV4-1
CASSHGLAGKLYNEQFF
TGCGCCAGCAGTCACGGACTAGCGGGGAAACTTTACAATGAGCAGTTCTTC
>.|TRBJ1-2|.|TRBV13
CASSLEDSYYGYTF
TGTGCCAGCAGCTTAGAAGACAGCTACTATGGCTACACCTTC
>.|TRBJ2-1|few|TRBV20-1
CSASQLYYNEQFF
TGCAGTGCTAGTCAACTCTACTACAATGAGCAGTTCTTC
>.|TRBJ1-2|few|TRBV20-1
CSARILDSYGYTF
TGCAGTGCTAGGATCTTGGACAGCTATGGCTACACCTTC
>.|TRBJ2-5|.|TRBV4-1
CASSQLRDGEETQYF
TGCGCCAGCAGCCAGTTAAGGGATGGGGAGGAGACCCAGTACTTC
>TRBD2|TRBJ2-1|.|TRBV7-2
CASSPGLAGVMNEQFF
TGTGCCAGCAGCCCGGGACTAGCGGGAGTGATGAATGAGCAGTTCTTC
>.|TRBJ1-5|few|TRBV15
CATSVPTGLNQPQHF
TGTGCCACCAGCGTTCCGACAGGCCTCAATCAGCCCCAGCATTTT
>TRBD2|TRBJ2-5|.|TRBV20-1
CSARGTGRAEVTQETQYF
TGCAGTGCTAGGGGGACTGGGAGGGCCGAGGTGACTCAAGAGACCCAGTACTTC
>.|TRBJ2-3|.|TRBV11-1
CASSLRSDTQYF
TGTGCCAGCAGCCTCAGGTCAGATACGCAGTATTTT
>TRBD2|TRBJ2-2|.|TRBV5-1
CASSFLTSGRLNTGELFF
TGCGCCAGCAGCTTCTTGACTAGCGGGAGGCTAAACACCGGGGAGCTGTTTTTT
>.|TRBJ2-5|few|TRBV4-3
CASSQGVRETQYF
TGCGCCAGCAGCCAAGGGGTCCGGGAGACCCAGTACTTC
>.|TRBJ2-2|few|TRBV29-1
CSAEGRGGELFF
TGCAGCGCAGAGGGGCGCGGCGGGGAGCTGTTTTTT
>TRBD2|TRBJ2-5|many|TRBV15
CATSRGLAGDIVAETQYF
TGTGCCACCAGCAGAGGATTAGCGGGGGATATTGTTGCAGAGACCCAGTACTTC
>.|TRBJ1-5|.|TRBV12-3/TRBV12-4
CASSVFNQPQHF
TGTGCCAGCAGTGTATTCAATCAGCCCCAGCATTTT
>TRBD1|TRBJ2-7|.|TRBV2
CASSGGQGPSYEQYF
TGTGCCAGCAGTGGGGGACAGGGTCCCTCTTACGAGCAGTACTTC
>.|TRBJ2-7|.|TRBV10-3
CAISPDRNSFEQYF
TGTGCCATCAGTCCTGACAGGAATTCATTCGAGCAGTACTTC
>TRBD2|TRBJ2-1|few|TRBV5-1
CASSVTSGRDEQFF
TGCGCCAGCAGCGTGACTAGCGGGAGAGATGAGCAGTTCTTC
>.|TRBJ1-3|.|TRBV29-1
CSVETGLSGNTIYF
TGCAGCGTTGAGACGGGCCTCTCTGGAAACACCATATATTTT
>.|TRBJ1-1|few|TRBV24-1
CATSGPNRDTEAFF
TGTGCCACCAGTGGCCCTAACAGGGACACTGAAGCTTTCTTT
>TRBD2|TRBJ2-7|.|TRBV20-1
CSALGEGGSYEQYF
TGCAGTGCGCTGGGGGAGGGAGGGTCCTACGAGCAGTACTTC
>.|TRBJ1-1|few|TRBV7-2
CASSLLQSTEAFF
TGTGCCAGCAGCTTATTACAGAGCACTGAAGCTTTCTTT
>.|TRBJ2-7|few|TRBV7-2
CASSLYGGPSDEQYF
TGTGCCAGCAGCTTATACGGGGGCCCATCGGACGAGCAGTACTTC